This TCR beta chain is drawn from a study of lymphopenia after photon versus proton radiotherapy. Notes on the study in general: Larger post-nadir TCR diversity loss correlated inversely with survival in deceased patients.

Comment on this clone: Its matching antigen is unknown.

V dropped 3 bases and J dropped 8; count of bases not matched to a gene: 8. Per the germline V gene, CDR1 is LNHDA and CDR2 is SQIVND (reference sequence). This CDR3 is 15 amino acids long. TCRdb keeps only in-frame clones here, not all; method: immunoSEQ multiplex PCR. The table lists 35,000 to 45,000 clones, approximately 80% of them singletons. Sample: peripheral blood, taken from a patient treated with proton-based radiotherapy. The source is a woman aged 70-85 years with pancreatic cancer. V is TRBV19 and J is TRBJ2-1; 9 bases match TRBD2. This CDR3 reads CASSITAGGLDEQFF. CDR3 bases: TGTGCCAGTAGTATCACAGCGGGAGGCCTCGATGAGCAGTTCTTC.